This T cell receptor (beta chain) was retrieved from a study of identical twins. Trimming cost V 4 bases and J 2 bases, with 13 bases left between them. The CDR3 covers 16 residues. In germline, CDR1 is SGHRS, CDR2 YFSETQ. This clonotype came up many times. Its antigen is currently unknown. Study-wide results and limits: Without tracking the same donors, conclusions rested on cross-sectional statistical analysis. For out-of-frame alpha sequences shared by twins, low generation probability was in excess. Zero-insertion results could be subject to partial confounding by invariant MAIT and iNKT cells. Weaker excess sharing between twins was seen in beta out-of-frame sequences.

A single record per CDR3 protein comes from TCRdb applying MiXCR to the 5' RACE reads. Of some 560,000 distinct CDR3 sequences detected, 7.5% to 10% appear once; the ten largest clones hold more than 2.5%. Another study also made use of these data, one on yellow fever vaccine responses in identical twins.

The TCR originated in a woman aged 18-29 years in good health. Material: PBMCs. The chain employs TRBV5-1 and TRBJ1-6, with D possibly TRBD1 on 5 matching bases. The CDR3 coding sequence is TGCGCCAGCAGCCTTGACAGCGTCCCCTATAATTCACCCCTCCACTTT. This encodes CASSLDSVPYNSPLHF.